This note documents a single T cell receptor (beta chain) sequence. With baseline, cycle 4 day 1, and cycle 7 day 1 as timepoints, blood was sampled. The assay was immunoSEQ multiplex PCR, and TCRdb's table has in-frame clones only and misses some. Among approximately 70,000 clones listed, approximately 81% were seen once. CDR3 length: 14 amino acids. The ends were cut back, 6 bases at V and 6 bases at J, with 16 bases in the middle. CDR1 is SNHLY and CDR2 is FYNNEI in the germline V gene. This specimen comes from a study of OX40 agonist ivuxolimab in advanced cancers. The chain carries TRBV2 and TRBJ2-3; D may be TRBD1 (5 bases). The source was CD4+ or CD8+ T cells sorted from blood, collected in a trial of the OX40 agonist ivuxolimab. The source of this sequence is an adult with an advanced solid tumor such as melanoma, head and neck, liver or kidney cancer. The CDR3 bases are TGTGCCAGCAGAAATCAGGGAACTCACGATACGCAGTATTTT. As protein: CASRNQGTHDTQYF. Based on the CDR3 plus reference TRBV2 and TRBJ2-3, the full variable domain is EPEVTQTPSHQVTQMGQEVILRCVPISNHLYFYWYRQILGQKVEFLVSFYNNEISEKSEIFDDQFSVERPDGSNFTLKIRSTKLEDSAMYFCASRNQGTHDTQYFGPGTRLTVL.